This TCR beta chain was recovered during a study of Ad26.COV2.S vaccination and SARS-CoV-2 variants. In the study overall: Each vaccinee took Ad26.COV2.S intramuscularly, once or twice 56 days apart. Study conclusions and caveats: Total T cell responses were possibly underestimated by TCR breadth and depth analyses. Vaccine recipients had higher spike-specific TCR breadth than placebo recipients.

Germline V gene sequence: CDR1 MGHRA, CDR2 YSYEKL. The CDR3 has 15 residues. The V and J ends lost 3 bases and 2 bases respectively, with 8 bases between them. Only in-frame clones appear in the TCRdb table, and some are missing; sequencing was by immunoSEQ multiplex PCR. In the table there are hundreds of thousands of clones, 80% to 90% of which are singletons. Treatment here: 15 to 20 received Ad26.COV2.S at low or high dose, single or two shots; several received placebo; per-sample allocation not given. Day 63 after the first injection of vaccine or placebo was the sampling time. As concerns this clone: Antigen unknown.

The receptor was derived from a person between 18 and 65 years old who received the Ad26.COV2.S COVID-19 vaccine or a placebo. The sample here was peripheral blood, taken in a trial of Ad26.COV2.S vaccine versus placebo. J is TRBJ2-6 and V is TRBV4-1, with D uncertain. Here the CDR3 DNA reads TGCGCCAGCAGCCATGCGGACGCTGGGGCCAACGTCCTGACTTTC. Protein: CASSHADAGANVLTF.